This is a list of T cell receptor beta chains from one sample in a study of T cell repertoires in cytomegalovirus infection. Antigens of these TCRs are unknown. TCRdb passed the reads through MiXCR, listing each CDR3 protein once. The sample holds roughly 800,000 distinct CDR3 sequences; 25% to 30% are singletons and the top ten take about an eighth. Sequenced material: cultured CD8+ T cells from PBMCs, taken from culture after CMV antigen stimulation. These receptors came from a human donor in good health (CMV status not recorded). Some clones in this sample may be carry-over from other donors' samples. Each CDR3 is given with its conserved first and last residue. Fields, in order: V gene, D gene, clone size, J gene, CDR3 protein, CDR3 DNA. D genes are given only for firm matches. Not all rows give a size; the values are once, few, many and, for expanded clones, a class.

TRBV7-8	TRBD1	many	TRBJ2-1	CASSFRDRGSNEQFF	TGTGCCAGCAGCTTTAGGGACAGGGGTAGCAATGAGCAGTTCTTC
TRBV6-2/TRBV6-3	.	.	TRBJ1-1	CAIAVGGHTEAFF	TGTGCCATCGCCGTGGGAGGACACACTGAAGCTTTCTTT
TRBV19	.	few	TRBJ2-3	CASSILAADTQYF	TGTGCCAGTAGTATTTTGGCAGCTGATACGCAGTATTTT
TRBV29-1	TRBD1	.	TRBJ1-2	CSVEPGTGWNYGYTF	TGCAGCGTTGAACCAGGGACAGGTTGGAACTATGGCTACACCTTC
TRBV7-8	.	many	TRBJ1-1	CASSPKGPLNTEAFF	TGTGCCAGCAGCCCTAAAGGACCCCTGAACACTGAAGCTTTCTTT
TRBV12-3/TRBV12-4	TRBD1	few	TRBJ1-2	CASSPTGTDGYTF	TGTGCCAGCAGTCCCACAGGGACAGATGGCTACACCTTC
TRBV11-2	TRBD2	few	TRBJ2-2	CASGSLAGYQVSGELFF	TGTGCCAGCGGGAGCCTAGCGGGGTATCAGGTATCCGGGGAGCTGTTTTTT
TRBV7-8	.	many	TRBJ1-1	CASSPDRIRSTEAFF	TGTGCCAGCAGCCCTGACAGGATTAGGAGCACTGAAGCTTTCTTT
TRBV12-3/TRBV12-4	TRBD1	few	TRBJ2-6	CASSLAPPGQLSGANVLTF	TGTGCCAGCAGTTTAGCACCACCGGGACAGCTTTCTGGGGCCAACGTCCTGACTTTC
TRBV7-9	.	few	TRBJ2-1	CASSPPQGSYNEQFF	TGTGCCAGCAGCCCACCACAGGGAAGCTACAATGAGCAGTTCTTC
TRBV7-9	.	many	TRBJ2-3	CASSYRRAVEDTQYF	TGTGCCAGCAGCTATCGGAGGGCGGTAGAAGATACGCAGTATTTT
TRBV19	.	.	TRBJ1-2	CASTLGAYGYTF	TGTGCCAGTACCCTTGGAGCCTATGGCTACACCTTC
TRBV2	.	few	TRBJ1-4	CASSEGRRVNEKLFF	TGTGCCAGCAGTGAAGGGAGGAGGGTCAATGAAAAACTGTTTTTT
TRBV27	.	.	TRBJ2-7	CASSLSGGLLYEQYF	TGTGCCAGCAGTTTGTCGGGGGGCTTACTCTACGAGCAGTACTTC
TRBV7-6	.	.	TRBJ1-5	CASSLVEREPQHF	TGTGCTAGCAGCTTAGTGGAGCGGGAGCCCCAGCATTTT
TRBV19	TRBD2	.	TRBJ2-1	CASSFGTSRNEQFF	TGTGCCAGTTCGTTCGGGACTAGTCGGAATGAGCAGTTCTTC
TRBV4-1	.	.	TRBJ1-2	CASSQEGAHGYTF	TGCGCCAGCAGCCAAGAAGGCGCCCATGGCTACACCTTC
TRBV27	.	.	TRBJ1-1	CASSLAFTPNTEAFF	TGTGCCAGCAGTTTAGCGTTCACCCCGAACACTGAAGCTTTCTTT
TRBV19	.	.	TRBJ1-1	CASSPDLLNTEAFF	TGTGCCAGTAGTCCGGATCTTTTGAACACTGAAGCTTTCTTT
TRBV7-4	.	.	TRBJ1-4	CASSHTDEKLFF	TGTGCCAGCAGCCACACGGACGAAAAACTGTTTTTT
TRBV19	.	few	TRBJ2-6	CASSKWAILHNSGANVLTF	TGTGCCAGTAGTAAATGGGCTATCCTTCATAACTCTGGGGCCAACGTCCTGACTTTC
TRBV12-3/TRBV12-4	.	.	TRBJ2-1	CASSWGGANEQFF	TGTGCCAGCAGTTGGGGGGGGGCGAATGAGCAGTTCTTC
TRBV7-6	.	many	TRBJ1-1	CASSERGRDGYTEAFF	TGTGCCAGCAGCGAACGGGGAAGGGACGGGTACACTGAAGCTTTCTTT
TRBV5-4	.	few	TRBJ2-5	CASSTDSMETQYF	TGTGCCAGCAGCACGGACTCCATGGAGACCCAGTACTTC
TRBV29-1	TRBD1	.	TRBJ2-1	CSVERQGVYNEQFF	TGCAGCGTTGAACGACAGGGGGTTTACAATGAGCAGTTCTTC
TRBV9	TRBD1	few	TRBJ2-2	CASGTGVANTGELFF	TGTGCCAGCGGAACAGGGGTGGCGAACACCGGGGAGCTGTTTTTT
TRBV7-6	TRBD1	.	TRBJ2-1	CASSTGTVLDNEQFF	TGTGCCAGCAGCACCGGGACAGTTCTAGACAATGAGCAGTTCTTC
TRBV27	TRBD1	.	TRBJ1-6	CASSLLQDRSNSPLHF	TGTGCCAGCAGTTTACTTCAGGACAGGTCTAATTCACCCCTCCACTTT
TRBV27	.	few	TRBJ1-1	CASSLYRWGTEAFF	TGTGCCAGCAGTTTATACAGATGGGGCACTGAAGCTTTCTTT
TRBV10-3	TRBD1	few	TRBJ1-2	CAAGRPRDRVYGYTF	TGTGCCGCGGGCCGGCCCCGGGACAGGGTCTATGGCTACACCTTC
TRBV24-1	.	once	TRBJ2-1	CATMGGVDYNEQFF	TGTGCCACCATGGGAGGAGTCGACTACAATGAGCAGTTCTTC
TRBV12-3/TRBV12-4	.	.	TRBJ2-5	CASSLGYMGETQYF	TGTGCCAGCAGCCTCGGCTACATGGGTGAGACCCAGTACTTC
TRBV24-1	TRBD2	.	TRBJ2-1	CATEKRGYNEQFF	TGTGCCACCGAGAAGCGGGGCTACAATGAGCAGTTCTTC
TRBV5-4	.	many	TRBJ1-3	CASSIPPYRASSGNTIYF	TGTGCCAGCAGTATCCCCCCCTACAGGGCTTCCTCTGGAAACACCATATATTTT
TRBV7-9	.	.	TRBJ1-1	CASSLENRQAMNTEAFF	TGTGCCAGCAGCTTAGAAAATCGGCAGGCAATGAACACTGAAGCTTTCTTT
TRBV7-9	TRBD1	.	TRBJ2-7	CASSSSSGQGAEQYF	TGTGCCAGCAGCTCATCCTCGGGACAGGGCGCCGAGCAGTACTTC
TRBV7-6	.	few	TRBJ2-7	CASTLQDDSYEQYF	TGTGCCAGCACTTTACAGGACGACTCCTACGAGCAGTACTTC
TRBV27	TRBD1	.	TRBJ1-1	CASSPRQGHTEAFF	TGTGCCAGCAGTCCCCGACAGGGGCACACTGAAGCTTTCTTT
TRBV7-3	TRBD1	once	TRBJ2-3	CASSRTGGIADTQYF	TGTGCCAGCAGCCGGACAGGGGGCATCGCAGATACGCAGTATTTT
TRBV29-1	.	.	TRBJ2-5	CSVPILAAQETQYF	TGCAGCGTCCCTATCCTGGCGGCCCAAGAGACCCAGTACTTC
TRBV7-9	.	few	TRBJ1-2	CASSSIVDQGNYGYTF	TGTGCCAGCAGCTCAATCGTGGACCAAGGCAACTATGGCTACACCTTC
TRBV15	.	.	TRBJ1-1	CATSRGWEAFF	TGTGCCACCAGCAGAGGGTGGGAAGCTTTCTTT
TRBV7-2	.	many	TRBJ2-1	CASSLVAQANEQFF	TGTGCCAGCAGCTTAGTAGCTCAAGCTAATGAGCAGTTCTTC
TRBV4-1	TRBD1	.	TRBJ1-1	CASSHPSTGERGTEAFF	TGCGCCAGCAGCCACCCCTCGACAGGGGAGAGGGGGACTGAAGCTTTCTTT
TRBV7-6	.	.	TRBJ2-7	CASSLSGEIHEQYF	TGTGCCAGCAGCTTATCCGGGGAAATCCACGAGCAGTACTTC
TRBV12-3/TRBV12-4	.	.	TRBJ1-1	CASTPSLRLNTEAFF	TGTGCCAGCACCCCTTCGTTGAGGCTGAACACTGAAGCTTTCTTT
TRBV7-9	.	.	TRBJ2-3	CASSLNGGQSDTQYF	TGTGCCAGCAGCTTAAACGGAGGACAGTCAGATACGCAGTATTTT
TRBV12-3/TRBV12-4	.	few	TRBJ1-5	CASSHTLSGNQPQHF	TGTGCCAGCAGCCACACCCTTTCGGGCAATCAGCCCCAGCATTTT
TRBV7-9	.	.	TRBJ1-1	CASSSRTPSFEAFF	TGTGCCAGCAGCTCAAGGACTCCCTCCTTTGAAGCTTTCTTT
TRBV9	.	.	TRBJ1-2	CASSAIAGYTF	TGTGCCAGCAGCGCCATTGCGGGCTACACCTTC
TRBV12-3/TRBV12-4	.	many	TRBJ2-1	CASRASSGGAGIVHEQFF	TGTGCCAGCAGGGCTAGCTCAGGGGGGGCCGGGATAGTACATGAGCAGTTCTTC
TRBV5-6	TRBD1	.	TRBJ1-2	CASSGPGQGYGYTF	TGTGCCAGCAGCGGCCCGGGACAGGGATATGGCTACACCTTC
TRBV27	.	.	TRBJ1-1	CASSIDRLNTEAFF	TGTGCCAGCAGTATCGACAGACTGAACACTGAAGCTTTCTTT